This TCR beta chain was observed in a study of brain T cells in children with intractable seizures. Study outcomes and limitations: Absence of clones before surgery may stem from lower sequencing depth. HCMV serostatus was not known, and viral specificity came from CDR3 similarity only.

Points on this clone: As yet, its antigen is unknown.

Germline-derived CDR1 and CDR2 are SEHNR and FQNEAQ (reference sequence). The J segment lost 2 bases and the V segment lost 3 bases, leaving 7 bases of the junction unmatched. This CDR3 spans 15 amino acids. This table comes from immunoSEQ multiplex PCR, and its TCRdb copy is limited to in-frame clones, with some not included. The sample shows around 70,000 clones, about 92% of them seen only once. The sequenced cases were selected for having the highest brain T cell transcript signatures. Patients received at least one anti-epileptic drug before surgery. The rearrangement joins TRBV7-9 to TRBJ2-7; 7 bases agree with TRBD1. This receptor was obtained from a boy under two years old with tuberous sclerosis and intractable seizures. The source was peripheral blood, collected at surgery. Here the CDR3 reads CASSFPPGTAYEQYF. CDR3 bases: TGTGCCAGCAGCTTTCCCCCCGGGACAGCCTACGAGCAGTACTTC. The complete variable domain, with remaining parts taken from reference TRBV7-9 and TRBJ2-7, reads DTGVSQNPRHKITKRGQNVTFRCDPISEHNRLYWYRQTLGQGPEFLTYFQNEAQLEKSRLLSDRFSAERPKGSFSTLEIQRTEQGDSAMYLCASSFPPGTAYEQYFGPGTRLTVT.